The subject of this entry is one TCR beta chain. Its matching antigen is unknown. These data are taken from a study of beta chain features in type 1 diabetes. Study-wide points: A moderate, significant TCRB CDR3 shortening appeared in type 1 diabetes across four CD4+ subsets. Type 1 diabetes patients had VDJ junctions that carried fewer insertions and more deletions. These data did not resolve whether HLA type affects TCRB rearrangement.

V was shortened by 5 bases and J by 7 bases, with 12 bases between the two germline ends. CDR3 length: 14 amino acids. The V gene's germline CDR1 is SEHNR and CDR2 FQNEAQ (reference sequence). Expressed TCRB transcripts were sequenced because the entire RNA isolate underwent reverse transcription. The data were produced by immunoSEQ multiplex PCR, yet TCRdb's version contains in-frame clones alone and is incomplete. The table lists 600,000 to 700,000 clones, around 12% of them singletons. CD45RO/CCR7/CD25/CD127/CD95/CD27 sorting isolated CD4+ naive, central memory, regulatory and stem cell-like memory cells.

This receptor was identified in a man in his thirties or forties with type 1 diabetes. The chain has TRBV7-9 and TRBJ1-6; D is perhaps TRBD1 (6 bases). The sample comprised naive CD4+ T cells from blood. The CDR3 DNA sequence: TGTGCCAGCAGCGCCGGACAGCAGAATTCACCCCTCCACTTT. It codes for CASSAGQQNSPLHF.